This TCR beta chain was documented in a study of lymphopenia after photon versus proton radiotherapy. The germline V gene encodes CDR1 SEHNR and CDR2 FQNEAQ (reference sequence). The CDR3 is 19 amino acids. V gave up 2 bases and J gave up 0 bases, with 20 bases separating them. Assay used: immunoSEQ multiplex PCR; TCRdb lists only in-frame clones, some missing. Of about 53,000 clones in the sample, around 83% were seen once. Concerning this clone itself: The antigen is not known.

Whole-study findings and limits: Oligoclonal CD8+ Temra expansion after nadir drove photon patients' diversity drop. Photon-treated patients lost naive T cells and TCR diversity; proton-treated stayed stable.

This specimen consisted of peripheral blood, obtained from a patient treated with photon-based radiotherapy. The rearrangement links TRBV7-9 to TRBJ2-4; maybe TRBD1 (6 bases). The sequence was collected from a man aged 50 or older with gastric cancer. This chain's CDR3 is CASSLWQGSVQLAKNIQYF. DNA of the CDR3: TGTGCCAGCAGCTTATGGCAGGGGTCGGTCCAACTAGCCAAAAACATTCAGTACTTC. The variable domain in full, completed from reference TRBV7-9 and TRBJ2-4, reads DTGVSQNPRHKITKRGQNVTFRCDPISEHNRLYWYRQTLGQGPEFLTYFQNEAQLEKSRLLSDRFSAERPKGSFSTLEIQRTEQGDSAMYLCASSLWQGSVQLAKNIQYFGAGTRLSVL.